A single sample is the source of the 31 T cell receptor beta chains below, sequenced in a study of OX40 agonist ivuxolimab in advanced cancers. Assay used: immunoSEQ multiplex PCR; TCRdb lists only in-frame clones, some missing. The sample holds about 61,000 clones, about nine tenths seen once. The sequencing used CD4+ or CD8+ T cells sorted from blood, collected in a trial of the OX40 agonist ivuxolimab. Receptor source: an adult with an advanced solid tumor such as melanoma, head and neck, liver or kidney cancer.

As DNA, the CDR3 is TGTGCCTGGACCCGAATCAAGGGGGGCGAGCAGTACTTC. Translated: CAWTRIKGGEQYF. The genes are TRBV30 and TRBJ2-7; either TRBD1 or TRBD2 may supply D (6 bases each). V was trimmed by 4 bases and J by 6 bases, leaving 16 bases between them. This CDR3 spans 13 amino acids. Germline V CDR1 and CDR2: GTSNPN, SVGIG (reference sequence).

The chain employs TRBV28 and TRBJ2-3; D is perhaps TRBD2 (6 bases). Germline V gene data show CDR1 as MDHEN and CDR2 as SYDVKM. There are 18 residues in the CDR3. V was clipped by 3 bases and J by 2 bases, with 21 bases between them. The CDR3: CASSFEEDRDLYTDTQYF. The DNA of the CDR3 is TGTGCCAGCAGTTTCGAGGAAGACCGGGACTTATACACAGATACGCAGTATTTT. Drawing the rest from reference TRBV28 and TRBJ2-3, the complete variable domain is DVKVTQSSRYLVKRTGEKVFLECVQDMDHENMFWYRQDPGLGLRLIYFSYDVKMKEKGDIPEGYSVSREKKERFSLILESASTNQTSMYLCASSFEEDRDLYTDTQYFGPGTRLTVL.

This chain links TRBV30 with TRBJ1-5; D possibly corresponds to TRBD1 (6 bases). CDR3 length: 14 residues. Germline V gene data show CDR1 as GTSNPN and CDR2 as SVGIG (reference sequence). Trimming left V 1 base short and J 6 bases short, with 13 bases between. The CDR3 sequence is CAWSAGAGTQPQHF. The CDR3 DNA sequence: TGTGCCTGGAGTGCAGGGGCGGGGACTCAGCCCCAGCATTTT. The complete variable domain, with remaining parts taken from reference TRBV30 and TRBJ1-5, reads SQTIHQWPATLVQPVGSPLSLECTVEGTSNPNLYWYRQAAGRGLQLLFYSVGIGQISSEVPQNLSASRPQDRQFILSSKKLLLSDSGFYLCAWSAGAGTQPQHFGDGTRLSIL.

The chain uses TRBV6-6 and TRBJ1-5, with D maybe TRBD1 (5 bases). CDR3 length equals 11 residues. Trimming shortened V by 8 bases and J by 8 bases, and 10 bases separated the two germline ends. Looked up from germline, CDR1 is MNHNY and CDR2 is SVGAGI (reference sequence). The DNA for the CDR3 is TGTGCCAGCGGACATATAGAGCCCCAGCATTTT. Translated, it gives CASGHIEPQHF.

V gene TRBV30 combines with J gene TRBJ2-3; D is unresolved. The V gene's germline CDR1 is GTSNPN and CDR2 SVGIG (reference sequence). The CDR3 spans 13 residues. Between the trimmed V and J ends, which lost 0 bases and 2 bases, there was a span of 6 bases. For the CDR3, the DNA is TGTGCCTGGAGTGTACTTAACACAGATACGCAGTATTTT. Its protein is CAWSVLNTDTQYF.

The chain employs TRBV4-3 and TRBJ2-7; D not resolved. V was shortened by 5 bases and J by 6 bases, with 8 bases between the two germline ends. The CDR3 contains 11 residues. CDR1 and CDR2 (germline): LGHNA, YSLEER. The DNA of the CDR3 is TGCGCCAGCAGCGGACCCGGCGAGCAGTACTTC. This translates into CASSGPGEQYF.

V gene TRBV28 combines with J gene TRBJ2-7; a weak D match, TRBD1 (6 bases). V was clipped by 3 bases and J by 4 bases, with 13 bases between them. The CDR3 covers 14 residues. Germline CDR1 and CDR2: MDHEN and SYDVKM. The DNA for the CDR3 is TGTGCCAGCAGTTTCGACAGGAAATTGTACGAGCAGTACTTC. Encoded protein: CASSFDRKLYEQYF. Using reference TRBV28 and TRBJ2-7 for the parts outside the CDR3, the full variable domain is DVKVTQSSRYLVKRTGEKVFLECVQDMDHENMFWYRQDPGLGLRLIYFSYDVKMKEKGDIPEGYSVSREKKERFSLILESASTNQTSMYLCASSFDRKLYEQYFGPGTRLTVT.

The chain uses TRBV30 and TRBJ1-2; the match to TRBD1 covers 8 bases. CDR3 length: 14 residues. Germline lookup yields CDR1 GTSNPN and CDR2 SVGIG (reference sequence). V shed 4 bases, J shed 3 bases, and the junction held 7 bases outside the gene matches. For the CDR3, the DNA is TGTGCCTGGAACCCGGGACAGGTTGACTATGGCTACACCTTC. This encodes CAWNPGQVDYGYTF.

This chain links TRBV9 with TRBJ2-5, with a tentative D call TRBD2 (6 bases). This CDR3 spans 15 amino acids. The ends were cut back, 0 bases at V and 1 base at J, with 10 bases in the middle. Germline lookup yields CDR1 SGDLS and CDR2 YYNGEE. In nucleotides, the CDR3 is TGTGCCAGCAGCGTAGATACTAGCCCCCAAGAGACCCAGTACTTC. It translates to CASSVDTSPQETQYF.

The chain couples TRBV2 to TRBJ1-6; a possible D gene is TRBD1 (6 bases). The germline gives CDR1 SNHLY, CDR2 FYNNEI. The V end lost 2 bases, the J end lost 10 bases, and 12 bases lay between the germline ends. The CDR3 contains 14 residues. As DNA, the CDR3 is TGTGCCAGCAGTGAACGGGGGCCTGGGTCACCCCTCCACTTT. Its protein product is CASSERGPGSPLHF.

The rearrangement links TRBV10-1 to TRBJ1-1; 12 nucleotides match TRBD1. With V trimmed by 6 bases and J by 5 bases, 16 bases remained unmatched. CDR1 and CDR2 from the germline V gene are WNHNN and SYGVQD (reference sequence). The CDR3 contains 18 residues. The CDR3 bases are TGCGCCAGCAGCCTTAGGGGGGACAGGGGGCGACTTGGGACTGAAGCTTTCTTT. Its protein is CASSLRGDRGRLGTEAFF.

The chain links TRBV30 to TRBJ1-1; D is perhaps TRBD1 (5 bases). Germline CDR1 reads GTSNPN; CDR2 reads SVGIG (reference sequence). V dropped 3 bases and J dropped 1 base, with 12 bases sitting between them. The CDR3 runs 14 residues. The CDR3: CAWSFGGENTEAFF. DNA of the CDR3: TGTGCCTGGAGCTTTGGGGGAGAGAACACTGAAGCTTTCTTT.

This chain links TRBV9 with TRBJ2-3; D not resolved. The CDR3 loop spans 13 amino acids. V shed 3 bases and J shed 4 bases, with 9 bases lying between them. The germline V gene encodes CDR1 SGDLS and CDR2 YYNGEE. CDR3 amino acids: CASSGAHPDTQYF. For the CDR3, the DNA is TGTGCCAGCAGCGGGGCCCACCCAGATACGCAGTATTTT. Filled out from reference TRBV9 and TRBJ2-3, the complete variable domain reads DSGVTQTPKHLITATGQRVTLRCSPRSGDLSVYWYQQSLDQGLQFLIQYYNGEERAKGNILERFSAQQFPDLHSELNLSSLELGDSALYFCASSGAHPDTQYFGPGTRLTVL.

The chain carries TRBV4-3 and TRBJ2-1, with 7 bases aligning to TRBD2. The CDR3 is 14 residues long. Germline CDR1 LGHNA, CDR2 YSLEER. The ends lost 4 bases at V and 7 bases at J; junction bases unmatched: 7. The CDR3 nucleotides read TGCGCCAGCAGCCCATTTACTAGCGCAAATGAGCAGTTCTTC. Encoded protein: CASSPFTSANEQFF.

This clone showed up just once. CDR3 protein: CASSGTGGTDTQYF. The CDR3 region has the DNA TGTGCCAGCAGCGGGACAGGGGGAACAGATACGCAGTATTTT. The rearrangement joins TRBV7-3 to TRBJ2-3, with TRBD1 identical over 11 bases. This CDR3 comprises 14 residues. With 5 bases clipped from V and 3 bases from J, the junction kept 1 base outside the gene matches. The germline V gene encodes CDR1 SGHTA and CDR2 FQGTGA.

The chain is built from TRBV6-5 and TRBJ2-1, with 10 bases aligning to TRBD1. J lost 9 bases, V lost 0 bases, and 2 bases had no gene match. This CDR3 region has 14 residues. Germline-derived CDR1 and CDR2 are MNHEY and SVGAGI. The CDR3 here is CASSYSGTGVEQFF. CDR3 DNA sequence: TGTGCCAGCAGTTACTCCGGGACAGGGGTTGAGCAGTTCTTC.

The chain has TRBV13 and TRBJ1-2; D ambiguous. With 1 base removed from V and 4 bases from J, the gap between germline ends came to 4 bases. This CDR3 comprises 12 residues. Germline loops: CDR1 PRHDT, CDR2 FYEKMQ (reference sequence). The CDR3 nucleotides are TGTGCCAGCAGCTTAGTTCTCTATGGCTACACCTTC. Its translation: CASSLVLYGYTF.

The genes are TRBV4-2 and TRBJ2-1, with 14 bases identical to TRBD2. CDR3 size: 17 residues. The V gene's germline CDR1 is LGHNA and CDR2 YNFKEQ. V lost 1 base and J lost 6; bases outside the gene matches: 5. CDR3 sequence: CASSQASGTSGSNEQFF. CDR3 nucleotides: TGTGCCAGCAGCCAAGCCTCCGGGACTAGCGGGAGCAATGAGCAGTTCTTC.

The genes are TRBV28 and TRBJ1-5; D is unclear. This CDR3 has 17 amino acids. V shed 3 bases and J shed 0 bases, with 15 bases lying between them. Germline CDR1 and CDR2: MDHEN and SYDVKM. The CDR3 is CASSLWQNTYSNQPQHF. DNA for the CDR3: TGTGCCAGCAGTTTGTGGCAGAATACATATAGCAATCAGCCCCAGCATTTT. The full variable domain, its missing parts supplied by reference TRBV28 and TRBJ1-5, is DVKVTQSSRYLVKRTGEKVFLECVQDMDHENMFWYRQDPGLGLRLIYFSYDVKMKEKGDIPEGYSVSREKKERFSLILESASTNQTSMYLCASSLWQNTYSNQPQHFGDGTRLSIL.

The gene calls are TRBV30 and TRBJ2-1, with D perhaps matching TRBD2 (5 bases). The length of the CDR3 is 14 residues. Germline loops: CDR1 GTSNPN, CDR2 SVGIG (reference sequence). V dropped 3 bases and J dropped 4 bases, with 13 bases sitting between them. CDR3 protein: CAWSPSGIYNEQFF. The CDR3 DNA follows: TGTGCCTGGAGCCCCAGCGGTATTTACAATGAGCAGTTCTTC.

The rearrangement joins TRBV30 to TRBJ2-3; TRBD2 is a possible D gene (6 bases). V lost 1 base and J lost 2, with 10 bases in between. Germline V gene sequence: CDR1 GTSNPN, CDR2 SVGIG (reference sequence). The CDR3 extends over 14 amino acids. The CDR3: CAWSARDSTDTQYF. In nucleotides, the CDR3 is TGTGCCTGGAGTGCCCGGGACTCCACAGATACGCAGTATTTT.

V gene TRBV28 combines with J gene TRBJ2-1; maybe TRBD2 (7 bases). The CDR3 is 19 amino acids. CDR1 is MDHEN, CDR2 SYDVKM, per germline. The V end lost 3 bases, the J end lost 7 bases, and 28 bases lay between the germline ends. CDR3 residues: CASSFLALFFEGGPNEQFF. CDR3 DNA: TGTGCCAGCAGTTTCTTAGCCCTCTTCTTTGAGGGGGGGCCGAATGAGCAGTTCTTC.

The chain links TRBV14 to TRBJ2-1; TRBD2 agrees at 9 bases. Per germline, CDR1 SGHDN and CDR2 FVKESK. J gave up 8 bases and V 4 bases, and 9 bases lay outside the gene matches. The CDR3 has 15 residues. CDR3 bases: TGTGCCAGCAGCCCCGTAGTAGCGGGAGTGGATGAGCAGTTCTTC. This encodes CASSPVVAGVDEQFF.

This chain connects TRBV27 to TRBJ1-1, with no clear D. CDR1 and CDR2 (germline): MNHEY, SMNVEV (reference sequence). Trimming stripped 3 bases from V and 2 bases from J, with 13 bases between. The CDR3 is 15 residues long. This chain's CDR3 is CASSLSGRINTEAFF. The CDR3, as DNA: TGTGCCAGCAGTTTGTCTGGACGGATTAACACTGAAGCTTTCTTT.

V is TRBV5-1 and J is TRBJ2-5, with D unresolved. The CDR3 is 14 amino acids. CDR1 is SGHRS and CDR2 is YFSETQ in the germline V gene. V lost 4 bases and J lost 5, with 15 bases in between. The chain's CDR3 is CASSTPGVGETQYF. The CDR3 nucleotides read TGCGCCAGCAGCACCCCAGGCGTAGGGGAGACCCAGTACTTC.

The rearrangement uses TRBV5-1 and TRBJ1-1, with D maybe TRBD1 (6 bases). CDR1 SGHRS and CDR2 YFSETQ come from the germline V gene. Trimming shortened V by 4 bases and J by 3 bases, and 16 bases separated the two germline ends. CDR3 length: 15 residues. In DNA, the CDR3 is TGCGCCAGCAGCCTACAGGGACTGTTCGACACTGAAGCTTTCTTT. Translated, it gives CASSLQGLFDTEAFF.

The chain is built from TRBV5-3 and TRBJ2-3; D uncertain. TRBV5-3 is marked as an open reading frame, function uncertain. Trimming cost V 1 base and J 2 bases, with 8 bases left between them. CDR3 length: 14 residues. This chain's CDR3 is CARSLTLPTDTQYF. The CDR3 region has the DNA TGTGCCAGAAGCTTGACCTTACCCACAGATACGCAGTATTTT.

The chain links TRBV28 to TRBJ1-1; the match to TRBD1 covers 7 bases. The CDR3 extends over 14 amino acids. Germline V gives CDR1 MDHEN, CDR2 SYDVKM. V lost 4 bases, J lost 4 bases, and 6 bases stayed unmatched. CDR3 residues: CASSSAGGITEAFF. CDR3 nucleotides: TGTGCCAGCAGTTCCGCAGGGGGGATCACTGAAGCTTTCTTT.

This chain joins TRBV6-5 and TRBJ2-2; possibly TRBD1 or TRBD2 for D (5 bases each). Germline V lookup: CDR1 MNHEY, CDR2 SVGAGI. This CDR3 has 15 residues. The V end was cut by 6 bases, the J end by 0 bases, with 11 bases between. CDR3 DNA sequence: TGTGCCAGCAGCCTGGGACCCGCGAACACCGGGGAGCTGTTTTTT. Translation gives CASSLGPANTGELFF.

The rearrangement uses TRBV28 and TRBJ1-3; 8 nucleotides agree with TRBD1. The CDR3 contains 14 residues. Germline trimming cut 6 bases from V and 8 bases from J; bases unmatched to any gene: 9. Germline loops: CDR1 MDHEN, CDR2 SYDVKM. The CDR3 DNA sequence: TGTGCCAGCAGCAGGACAGGGAGTTCTTACACCATATATTTT. This sequence encodes CASSRTGSSYTIYF.

Concerning this clone: The missing conserved phenylalanine or tryptophan at the end of this CDR3 makes a read error likely. The chain uses TRBV27 and TRBJ1-1; 8 bases are shared with TRBD1. The CDR3 is 14 residues long. Unmatched junction bases numbered 4, after V lost 6 bases and J lost 1 base. Per the germline V gene, CDR1 is MNHEY and CDR2 is SMNVEV (reference sequence). The CDR3 is CASSRQGSNTEAFL. CDR3 DNA sequence: TGTGCCAGCAGCCGACAGGGGTCGAACACTGAAGCTTTCCTT.